This T cell receptor (beta chain) was captured by sequencing in a study of blood T cell repertoires in COVID-19. Trimming removed 8 bases from V and 1 base from J, with 8 bases in between. The CDR3 is 12 amino acids. The table came from immunoSEQ multiplex PCR; TCRdb's copy has only in-frame clones and leaves some out. In the table there are some 490,000 clones, approximately 85% of which are singletons. The TCR sequence derives from a human donor in a cohort sampled during active COVID-19. This sequence joins TRBV12-3 or TRBV12-4 and TRBJ1-2; D not certain. Material for sequencing was peripheral blood. The chain's CDR3 is CASSRFNYGYTF. The CDR3 nucleotides read TGTGCCAGCTCGCGATTTAACTATGGCTACACCTTC.